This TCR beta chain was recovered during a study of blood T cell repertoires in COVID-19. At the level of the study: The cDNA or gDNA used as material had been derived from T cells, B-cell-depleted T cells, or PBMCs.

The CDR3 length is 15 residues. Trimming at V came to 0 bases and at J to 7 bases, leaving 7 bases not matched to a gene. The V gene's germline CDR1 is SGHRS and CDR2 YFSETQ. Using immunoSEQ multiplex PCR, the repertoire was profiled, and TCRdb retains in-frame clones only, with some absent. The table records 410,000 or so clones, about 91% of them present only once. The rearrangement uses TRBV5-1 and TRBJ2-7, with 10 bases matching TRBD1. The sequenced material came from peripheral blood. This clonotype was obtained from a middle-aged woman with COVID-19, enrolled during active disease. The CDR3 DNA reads TGCGCCAGCAGCTTGGTTGGGACAGGGGTAGGGGAGCAGTACTTC. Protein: CASSLVGTGVGEQYF.